Listed below are T cell receptor beta chains from one sample, sequenced in a study of T cells in localized non-small cell lung cancer. TCRdb keeps only in-frame clones here, not all; method: immunoSEQ multiplex PCR. The sample lists under 75,000 clones, approximately 87% seen once, with around a fifth in the top ten. Source: peripheral blood, taken before any cancer treatment. All receptors derive from an older male donor with stage III squamous cell lung carcinoma. CDR3s include the opening cysteine and the closing phenylalanine or tryptophan. Each record gives: CDR3 protein, CDR3 DNA, D gene, clone size, J gene, V gene. The D gene is left open where the match is weak. For some rows the clone size is stated as once, few or many, or as a class when expanded; others skip it.

CARGRGRDNQPQHF	TGTGCCAGGGGACGTGGGAGGGACAATCAGCCCCAGCATTTT	.	.	TRBJ1-5	TRBV21-1
CASSYTRGGLYNEQFF	TGTGCCAGCAGTTACACCCGGGGTGGGCTCTACAATGAGCAGTTCTTC	.	once	TRBJ2-1	TRBV6-6
CASRETSGGFGEQFF	TGTGCCAGCAGAGAGACTAGCGGGGGGTTCGGTGAGCAGTTCTTC	TRBD2	.	TRBJ2-1	TRBV7-2
CASSTMTGLNQPQYF	TGTGCCAGCAGCACAATGACAGGGCTTAATCAGCCCCAGTATTTT	TRBD1	.	TRBJ2-3	TRBV7-6
CATSRVVGQGPDTQYF	TGTGCCACCAGCAGAGTGGTGGGACAGGGTCCAGATACGCAGTATTTT	TRBD1	.	TRBJ2-3	TRBV15
CASSKSSGTSGALGTETQYF	TGTGCCAGTAGTAAGAGTTCCGGGACTAGCGGAGCCCTAGGGACAGAGACCCAGTACTTC	TRBD2	.	TRBJ2-5	TRBV19
CASSLVVGQESSPLHF	TGTGCCAGCAGCTTAGTAGTGGGACAGGAGAGTTCACCCCTCCACTTT	TRBD1	.	TRBJ1-6	TRBV7-8
CASSLGLASLQETQYF	TGTGCCAGCAGCCTCGGACTAGCCTCACTTCAAGAGACCCAGTACTTC	TRBD2	.	TRBJ2-5	TRBV7-6
CASSYRQGPTDTQYF	TGCGCCAGCAGCTACCGACAGGGTCCCACAGATACGCAGTATTTT	TRBD1	.	TRBJ2-3	TRBV5-1
CASSLVPGGVNQPQHF	TGTGCCAGCAGCTTAGTGCCGGGGGGCGTAAATCAGCCCCAGCATTTT	.	.	TRBJ1-5	TRBV7-6
CASSSGTGDGNQPQHF	TGTGCCAGCAGCTCCGGGACAGGGGATGGCAATCAGCCCCAGCATTTT	TRBD1	.	TRBJ1-5	TRBV5-5
CATNPGDRTQETQYF	TGTGCCACCAACCCCGGGGACAGAACCCAAGAGACCCAGTACTTC	TRBD1	.	TRBJ2-5	TRBV15
CASSYSDSLADTQYF	TGTGCCAGCAGTTACTCAGACTCATTGGCAGATACGCAGTATTTT	.	.	TRBJ2-3	TRBV6-6
CASSLTGTRKETQYF	TGTGCCAGCAGCTTAACAGGGACTAGGAAAGAGACCCAGTACTTC	TRBD2	.	TRBJ2-5	TRBV7-3
CASSSRGFRDEKLFF	TGTGCCAGCAGCTCCAGGGGTTTTCGTGATGAAAAACTGTTTTTT	.	once	TRBJ1-4	TRBV9
CAISGVAGYTF	TGTGCCATCAGTGGGGTCGCCGGCTACACCTTC	.	.	TRBJ1-2	TRBV10-3
CSVQGYSNQPQHF	TGCAGCGTACAGGGCTATAGCAATCAGCCCCAGCATTTT	.	.	TRBJ1-5	TRBV29-1
CASGSLGGAGELFF	TGTGCTAGTGGTTCTCTTGGGGGCGCCGGGGAGCTGTTTTTT	.	.	TRBJ2-2	TRBV12-5
CASSDRGLSNTEAFF	TGTGCCAGTAGTGACAGGGGGCTATCGAACACTGAAGCTTTCTTT	TRBD1	.	TRBJ1-1	TRBV19
CASSSGGGFTDTQYF	TGTGCCAGCAGCTCTGGGGGAGGATTCACAGATACGCAGTATTTT	.	.	TRBJ2-3	TRBV7-2
CASSAAGTTSYEQYF	TGTGCCAGCAGCGCGGCCGGGACGACCTCCTACGAGCAGTACTTC	.	.	TRBJ2-7	TRBV7-2
CASTPLSGNTIYF	TGTGCCAGCACCCCGCTATCTGGAAACACCATATATTTT	.	few	TRBJ1-3	TRBV6-1
CATSRDWSLGQGPTDTQYF	TGTGCCACCAGCAGAGATTGGTCTCTAGGACAGGGTCCCACAGATACGCAGTATTTT	TRBD1	.	TRBJ2-3	TRBV15
CASSVGLAEYNEQFF	TGTGCCAGCAGCGTGGGACTAGCGGAATACAATGAGCAGTTCTTC	TRBD2	.	TRBJ2-1	TRBV13
CASSWGASLQYF	TGCGCCAGCAGCTGGGGAGCCTCACTACAGTATTTT	.	.	TRBJ2-3	TRBV5-1
CASSERETQYF	TGTGCCAGCAGTGAGAGAGAGACCCAGTACTTC	.	.	TRBJ2-5	TRBV2
CASSLTPSGATQYF	TGTGCCAGCAGCTTAACCCCTAGCGGGGCTACGCAGTATTTT	TRBD2	.	TRBJ2-3	TRBV7-3
CASSPRTSGGSNEQFF	TGTGCCAGCAGCCCTCGGACTAGCGGGGGGTCCAATGAGCAGTTCTTC	TRBD2	.	TRBJ2-1	TRBV7-9
CASSLAADYNSPLHF	TGCGCCAGCAGCTTGGCAGCAGATTATAATTCACCCCTCCACTTT	.	.	TRBJ1-6	TRBV5-1
CASSLSGTPQGVYGYTF	TGTGCCAGCAGCTTGTCCGGGACCCCCCAGGGGGTCTATGGCTACACCTTC	TRBD1	few	TRBJ1-2	TRBV5-5
CASSQDSSGANVLTF	TGCGCCAGCAGCCAAGATAGCTCTGGGGCCAACGTCCTGACTTTC	.	.	TRBJ2-6	TRBV4-1
CARSRPAGGSSYNEQFF	TGTGCCAGAAGCAGACCAGCGGGGGGAAGCTCCTACAATGAGCAGTTCTTC	TRBD2	.	TRBJ2-1	TRBV5-3
CASSVGRGNSPLHF	TGTGCCAGCAGCGTAGGCAGAGGTAATTCACCCCTCCACTTT	.	.	TRBJ1-6	TRBV9
CASSPFLGNSPLHF	TGTGCCAGCAGCCCCTTTCTGGGTAATTCACCCCTCCACTTT	.	.	TRBJ1-6	TRBV7-2
CASSTDRGIAKAFF	TGTGCCAGCAGCACCGACAGGGGGATCGCTAAAGCTTTCTTT	TRBD1	.	TRBJ1-1	TRBV6-6
CSVELGVREQYF	TGCAGCGTTGAACTGGGGGTCCGCGAGCAGTACTTC	.	.	TRBJ2-7	TRBV29-1
CASSLAPGALGGYTF	TGCGCCAGCAGCTTGGCCCCCGGGGCACTCGGCGGCTACACCTTC	.	few	TRBJ1-2	TRBV5-1
CASSDRGHSNQPQHF	TGTGCCAGCAGTGACAGGGGTCATAGCAATCAGCCCCAGCATTTT	.	.	TRBJ1-5	TRBV2
CASSQREAGGTQYF	TGCGCCAGCAGCCAAAGAGAGGCGGGGGGGACGCAGTATTTT	TRBD2	few	TRBJ2-3	TRBV4-1
CAWSVGPEQFF	TGTGCCTGGAGTGTAGGGCCTGAGCAGTTCTTC	.	.	TRBJ2-1	TRBV30
CASRNDRGVDEKLFF	TGTGCCAGCAGAAACGACAGGGGTGTTGATGAAAAACTGTTTTTT	TRBD1	few	TRBJ1-4	TRBV7-9
CASSLDRDGSRYF	TGTGCCAGCAGCTTAGACAGGGACGGTTCAAGGTATTTT	.	.	TRBJ2-3	TRBV11-3
CASSFGLPPEAFF	TGTGCCAGCAGTTTCGGCCTCCCTCCTGAAGCTTTCTTT	.	.	TRBJ1-1	TRBV6-5
CASSPGLAGGRSYNEQFF	TGCGCCAGCAGCCCGGGACTAGCGGGGGGCCGCTCCTACAATGAGCAGTTCTTC	TRBD2	.	TRBJ2-1	TRBV5-1
CATNPTSGLNQETQYF	TGTGCCACAAACCCGACCTCCGGACTGAACCAAGAGACCCAGTACTTC	.	.	TRBJ2-5	TRBV28
CASSLGTGFSYGYTF	TGTGCCAGCAGCCTTGGGACAGGGTTTTCCTATGGCTACACCTTC	TRBD1	.	TRBJ1-2	TRBV27